Below, 27 T cell receptor beta chains from the same sample are listed, as sequenced in a study of cytomegalovirus exposure and HLA in healthy donors. Assay used: immunoSEQ multiplex PCR; TCRdb lists only in-frame clones, some missing. The sample yields more than 100,000 clones, about 90% seen once. Sequenced material: PBMCs. The receptors stem from a man younger than 45 in good health and CMV-seronegative.

The J gene is TRBJ1-2, the V gene TRBV6-5; D unclear. Germline-derived CDR1 and CDR2 are MNHEY and SVGAGI. This CDR3 spans 13 amino acids. Trimming cost V 2 bases and J 6 bases, with 10 bases left between them. CDR3 sequence: CASSYARGDGYTF. The CDR3 coding sequence is TGTGCCAGCAGTTACGCAAGAGGCGATGGCTACACCTTC.

The genes are TRBV27 and TRBJ1-2; D perhaps matches TRBD1 (5 bases). This CDR3 comprises 14 residues. Germline V gene lookup returns CDR1 MNHEY and CDR2 SMNVEV (reference sequence). Between the trimmed V and J ends, which lost 2 bases and 2 bases, there was a span of 9 bases. The CDR3 DNA follows: TGTGCCAGCAGTTTAGGCGGGGCCAACTATGGCTACACCTTC. It yields the protein CASSLGGANYGYTF.

The chain employs TRBV6-4 and TRBJ2-1; TRBD1 aligns across 8 bases. The CDR3 runs to 16 residues. The V segment lost 5 bases and the J segment 7 bases; nucleotides outside the gene matches: 13. Germline-derived CDR1 and CDR2 are MRHNA and SNTAGT. The CDR3 DNA reads TGTGCCAGCAGTCCGACCCCCGGGACAGGTTCGAATGAGCAGTTCTTC. Protein: CASSPTPGTGSNEQFF.

Note on this clone: Other nucleotide sequences from this sample produce the same CDR3. This chain uses TRBV5-5 with TRBJ2-7; D call uncertain. Germline CDR1 and CDR2: SGHKS and YYEKEE (reference sequence). Trimming took 4 bases from V and 2 from J, leaving 4 bases between them. The CDR3 extends over 11 amino acids. CDR3: CASSPAYEQYF. The CDR3 region has the DNA TGTGCCAGCAGCCCTGCCTACGAGCAGTACTTC.

The J gene is TRBJ1-1, the V gene TRBV29-1; 9 nucleotides agree with TRBD1. J gave up 5 bases and V 6 bases, and 4 bases lay outside the gene matches. The germline V gene encodes CDR1 SQVTM and CDR2 ANQGSEA. This CDR3 spans 12 amino acids. CDR3 sequence: CSVRTGETEAFF. The CDR3 DNA reads as TGCAGCGTGAGGACAGGGGAGACTGAAGCTTTCTTT.

The chain uses TRBV7-2 and TRBJ2-2; D not certain. The V gene lost 3 bases and the J gene lost 8 bases, with 7 bases spanning the gap. CDR1 is SGHTA, CDR2 FQGNSA, per germline. The CDR3 is 12 amino acids. CDR3 loop: CASSLARGELFF. CDR3 sequence (DNA): TGTGCCAGCAGCTTGGCTAGGGGGGAGCTGTTTTTT.

The chain links TRBV9 to TRBJ2-3; the D gene is possibly TRBD2 (6 bases). In germline, CDR1 is SGDLS, CDR2 YYNGEE. CDR3 size: 16 residues. Trimming took off 0 bases at V and 1 base at J, with 12 bases between the two ends. The CDR3 coding sequence is TGTGCCAGCAGCGTAGCTGCGATAGCGGGCACAGATACGCAGTATTTT. This sequence encodes CASSVAAIAGTDTQYF.

This sequence joins TRBV7-9 and TRBJ2-3; 13 nucleotides align to TRBD2. Germline loops: CDR1 SEHNR, CDR2 FQNEAQ (reference sequence). V dropped 4 bases and J dropped 2; count of bases not matched to a gene: 3. This CDR3 has 16 residues. The CDR3 DNA follows: TGTGCCAGCAGCTCGGGACTAGCGGGGTACACAGATACGCAGTATTTT. Translation gives CASSSGLAGYTDTQYF.

In the case of this clone: The junction shows a germline mismatch at one end, possibly a read error. The rearrangement uses TRBV30 and TRBJ1-3; the D is unclear. The length of the CDR3 is 11 residues. The germline gives CDR1 GTSNPN, CDR2 SVGIG (reference sequence). CDR3 in amino acids: CARSPGNTIYF. Here the CDR3 DNA reads TGTGCCCGGAGTCCAGGAAACACCATATATTTT.

The CDR3 sequence is CASSLTGTGYNEQFF. The CDR3 bases are TGTGCCAGCAGTTTGACCGGGACAGGGTACAATGAGCAGTTCTTC. The chain joins TRBV5-6 to TRBJ2-1, with TRBD1 identical over 9 bases. Germline lookup yields CDR1 SGHDT and CDR2 YYEEEE. CDR3 size: 15 residues. Trimming removed 5 bases from V and 4 bases from J; junction bases left unmatched: 7.

The genes are TRBV25-1 and TRBJ2-1; 13 bases agree with TRBD2. The CDR3 has 16 amino acids. The trim removed 8 bases at V and 5 bases at J, leaving 9 bases unmatched. Germline CDR1 reads MGHDK; CDR2 reads SYGVNS. Here the CDR3 DNA reads TGTGCCAGCCCCCTCGGACTAGCGGGAGACCACAATGAGCAGTTCTTC. It specifies CASPLGLAGDHNEQFF.

V usage is TRBV5-1 and J usage is TRBJ2-1; the D gene is possibly TRBD1 (6 bases). Germline assignment: CDR1 SGHRS and CDR2 YFSETQ. The V end lost 4 bases, the J end lost 5 bases, and 13 bases lay between the germline ends. The CDR3 consists of 14 residues. As DNA, the CDR3 is TGCGCCAGCAGCCTAGGACAGACAAACAATGAGCAGTTCTTC. It is translated as CASSLGQTNNEQFF. Drawing the rest from reference TRBV5-1 and TRBJ2-1, the complete variable domain is KAGVTQTPRYLIKTRGQQVTLSCSPISGHRSVSWYQQTPGQGLQFLFEYFSETQRNKGNFPGRFSGRQFSNSRSEMNVSTLELGDSALYLCASSLGQTNNEQFFGPGTRLTVL.

V is TRBV5-4 and J is TRBJ2-2; 9 positions match TRBD1. The germline V gene has CDR1 SGHNT and CDR2 YYREEE (reference sequence). Trimming at V came to 5 bases and at J to 1 base, leaving 9 bases not matched to a gene. The CDR3 spans 17 residues. CDR3 loop: CASSLGWDRENTGELFF. CDR3 in DNA: TGTGCCAGCAGTCTCGGGTGGGACAGGGAGAACACCGGGGAGCTGTTTTTT.

This chain connects TRBV9 to TRBJ2-3, with 7 bases that match TRBD1. Per the germline V gene, CDR1 is SGDLS and CDR2 is YYNGEE. The CDR3 spans 16 residues. J lost 2 bases, V lost 2 bases, and 8 bases had no gene match. CDR3 in amino acids: CASSVRTGALTDTQYF. The CDR3 DNA reads as TGTGCCAGCAGCGTCCGGACAGGAGCCCTCACAGATACGCAGTATTTT.

The genes are TRBV30 and TRBJ1-4; perhaps TRBD1 as D (5 bases). Deletions cut 0 bases from V and 7 bases from J, with 9 bases between. Germline assignment: CDR1 GTSNPN and CDR2 SVGIG (reference sequence). CDR3 length: 13 residues. The CDR3 region has the DNA TGTGCCTGGAGTGTCCGGGGGACTGAAAAACTGTTTTTT. Protein: CAWSVRGTEKLFF.

The chain employs TRBV11-2 and TRBJ2-6; D unresolved. V shed 3 bases and J shed 0 bases, with 6 bases lying between them. The CDR3 has 15 amino acids. The V gene's germline CDR1 is SGHAT and CDR2 FQNNGV. In nucleotides, the CDR3 is TGTGCCAGCAGCTTCTCTAACTCTGGGGCCAACGTCCTGACTTTC. Protein sequence: CASSFSNSGANVLTF.

The chain joins TRBV4-1 to TRBJ1-1, with TRBD1 as a possible D gene (6 bases). Germline V lookup: CDR1 MGHRA, CDR2 YSYEKL. The CDR3 runs to 14 residues. V was pared by 1 base and J by 5 bases, with 11 bases between. This CDR3 reads CASSQGQAATEAFF. CDR3 in DNA: TGCGCCAGCAGCCAAGGACAGGCTGCTACTGAAGCTTTCTTT.

V and J are TRBV18 and TRBJ2-7; 8 nucleotides line up with TRBD1. Germline V gene lookup returns CDR1 KGHSH and CDR2 LQKENI. CDR3 length: 13 residues. V was pared by 5 bases and J by 3 bases, with 3 bases of the junction left unmatched. This chain's CDR3 is CASSTGGNYEQYF. DNA of the CDR3: TGTGCCAGCTCAACAGGGGGGAACTACGAGCAGTACTTC.

The genes are TRBV27 and TRBJ1-6; maybe TRBD1 (5 bases). Per the germline V gene, CDR1 is MNHEY and CDR2 is SMNVEV (reference sequence). This CDR3 region has 14 residues. V was pared by 3 bases and J by 7 bases, with 10 bases between. The CDR3 here is CASSFLTGNSPLHF. Here the CDR3 DNA reads TGTGCCAGCAGTTTCCTCACAGGCAATTCACCCCTCCACTTT.

This chain links TRBV5-1 with TRBJ2-1, with 9 bases identical to TRBD2. Trimming at V came to 4 bases and at J to 2 bases, leaving 4 bases not matched to a gene. There are 15 residues in the CDR3. Germline V lookup: CDR1 SGHRS, CDR2 YFSETQ. CDR3 protein: CASSAIAGAYNEQFF. CDR3 coding DNA: TGCGCCAGCAGCGCGATAGCGGGAGCCTACAATGAGCAGTTCTTC.

V usage is TRBV6-6 and J usage is TRBJ2-7; tentatively, D is TRBD1 (6 bases). CDR1 is MNHNY and CDR2 is SVGAGI in the germline V gene (reference sequence). V lost 8 bases and J 4 bases, leaving 15 bases between the germline ends. CDR3 length: 13 residues. DNA for the CDR3: TGTGCCAGCGGGGGCGCGGAGAGGTACGAGCAGTACTTC. It is translated as CASGGAERYEQYF.

This clone has a count of ten or more. V and J are TRBV21-1 and TRBJ2-7; TRBD1, the table's D call, was not compared with the DNA. TRBV21-1 is labeled a pseudogene. The CDR3 is made up of 15 amino acids. The CDR3 nucleotides read TGTGCCAGCAGTACCGGGACAGCCTCACACGGCGAGCAGTACTTC. Its translation: CASSTGTASHGEQYF.

The V gene is TRBV27, the J gene TRBJ2-7; TRBD1 agrees at 8 bases. The junction had 2 bases not matched to a gene; V was cut back by 4 bases and J by 3 bases. Germline CDR1 MNHEY, CDR2 SMNVEV (reference sequence). The CDR3 totals 13 residues. CDR3 bases: TGTGCCAGCAGTTACAGGGGGTTCTACGAGCAGTACTTC. Translating gives CASSYRGFYEQYF.

The count of this clone is one. This chain links TRBV11-2 with TRBJ2-1; 11 nucleotides line up with TRBD2. The germline V gene encodes CDR1 SGHAT and CDR2 FQNNGV. CDR3 length equals 17 residues. Trimming removed 5 bases from V and 5 bases from J; junction bases left unmatched: 11. This CDR3 reads CASSTITRTSGHNEQFF. The CDR3 DNA sequence: TGTGCCAGCAGCACTATAACCCGGACTAGCGGGCACAATGAGCAGTTCTTC.

The chain has TRBV27 and TRBJ2-1, with D possibly matching TRBD1 (5 bases). Germline loops: CDR1 MNHEY, CDR2 SMNVEV (reference sequence). V was trimmed by 5 bases and J by 7 bases, leaving 9 bases between them. The CDR3 extends over 12 amino acids. The DNA for the CDR3 is TGTGCCAGCAGTCCGACAGCTAATGAGCAGTTCTTC. Its translation: CASSPTANEQFF.

DNA for the CDR3: TGTGCCAGCAGTGAAACGGGAGGAGGCGATACGCAGTATTTT. Amino acids: CASSETGGGDTQYF. The chain carries TRBV2 and TRBJ2-3, with TRBD2 matching 7 bases. Per germline, CDR1 SNHLY and CDR2 FYNNEI. This CDR3 region has 14 residues. V lost 2 bases to trimming and J lost 6 bases; unmatched junction nucleotides: 5.

V and J are TRBV5-5 and TRBJ2-3, with D possibly being TRBD2 (6 bases). The V gene's germline CDR1 is SGHKS and CDR2 YYEKEE (reference sequence). The V end was cut by 4 bases, the J end by 6 bases, with 15 bases between. The CDR3 is made up of 14 amino acids. CDR3 sequence (DNA): TGTGCCAGCAGCCTGATTACGGAGGGGGATACGCAGTATTTT. Translation: CASSLITEGDTQYF. The full variable domain, in which reference TRBV5-5 and TRBJ2-3 provide the parts outside the CDR3, is DAGVTQSPTHLIKTRGQQVTLRCSPISGHKSVSWYQQVLGQGPQFIFQYYEKEERGRGNFPDRFSARQFPNYSSELNVNALLLGDSALYLCASSLITEGDTQYFGPGTRLTVL.